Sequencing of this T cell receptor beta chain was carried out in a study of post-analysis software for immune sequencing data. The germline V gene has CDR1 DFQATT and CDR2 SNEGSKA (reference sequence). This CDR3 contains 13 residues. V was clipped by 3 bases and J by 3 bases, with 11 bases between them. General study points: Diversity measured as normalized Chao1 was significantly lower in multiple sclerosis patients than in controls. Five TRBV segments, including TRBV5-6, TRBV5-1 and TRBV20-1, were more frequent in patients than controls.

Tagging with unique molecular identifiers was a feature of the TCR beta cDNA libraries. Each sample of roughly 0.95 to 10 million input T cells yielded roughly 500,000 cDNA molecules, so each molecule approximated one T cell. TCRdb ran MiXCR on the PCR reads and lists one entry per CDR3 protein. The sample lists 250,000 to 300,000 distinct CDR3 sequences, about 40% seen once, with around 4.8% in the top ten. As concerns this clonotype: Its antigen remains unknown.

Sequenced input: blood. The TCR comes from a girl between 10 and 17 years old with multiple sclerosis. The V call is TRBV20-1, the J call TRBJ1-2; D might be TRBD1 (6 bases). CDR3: CSASGGGDYGYTF. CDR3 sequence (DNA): TGCAGTGCTAGTGGAGGGGGAGACTATGGCTACACCTTC.